These 4 T cell receptor beta chains were all obtained from the same sample, sequenced in a study of identical twins. TCRdb passed the 5' RACE reads through MiXCR, listing each CDR3 protein once. The table has about 720,000 distinct CDR3 sequences, over 15% seen once. The sample was also reused in another study, on T cells expressing NK-cell markers.

Material for sequencing was PBMCs. The receptors were sampled from a woman between 18 and 30 years old in good health.

V and J are TRBV20-1 and TRBJ2-5; D call uncertain. Trimming stripped 0 bases from V and 4 bases from J, with 12 bases between. This CDR3 contains 14 residues. In germline, CDR1 is DFQATT, CDR2 SNEGSKA (reference sequence). For the CDR3, the DNA is TGCAGTGCTAGAGATGGCTCGAGATTAGAGACCCAGTACTTC. Translated, it gives CSARDGSRLETQYF.

The rearrangement uses TRBV10-3 and TRBJ1-1; D may be TRBD1 (6 bases). Trimming stripped 6 bases from V and 4 bases from J, with 9 bases between. The CDR3 has 12 residues. Germline CDR1 and CDR2: ENHRY and SYGVKD. The CDR3: CAIRPGATEAFF. The CDR3 region has the DNA TGTGCCATCAGACCAGGGGCCACTGAAGCTTTCTTT.

The chain carries TRBV4-3 and TRBJ2-3; 7 bases match TRBD1. This CDR3 region has 14 residues. Germline values: CDR1 LGHNA, CDR2 YSLEER. The V segment lost 1 base and the J segment 4 bases; nucleotides outside the gene matches: 2. The CDR3 sequence: CASSQAGGADTQYF. CDR3 coding DNA: TGCGCCAGCAGCCAAGCAGGGGGAGCAGATACGCAGTATTTT.

The V and J genes are TRBV18 and TRBJ2-7, with 9 bases identical to TRBD1. CDR1 KGHSH and CDR2 LQKENI come from the germline V gene. Germline trimming cut 2 bases from V and 7 bases from J; bases unmatched to any gene: 9. CDR3 size: 15 residues. The chain's CDR3 is CASSPFGTGTREQYF. CDR3 DNA: TGTGCCAGCTCACCATTTGGGACAGGGACGAGAGAGCAGTACTTC.